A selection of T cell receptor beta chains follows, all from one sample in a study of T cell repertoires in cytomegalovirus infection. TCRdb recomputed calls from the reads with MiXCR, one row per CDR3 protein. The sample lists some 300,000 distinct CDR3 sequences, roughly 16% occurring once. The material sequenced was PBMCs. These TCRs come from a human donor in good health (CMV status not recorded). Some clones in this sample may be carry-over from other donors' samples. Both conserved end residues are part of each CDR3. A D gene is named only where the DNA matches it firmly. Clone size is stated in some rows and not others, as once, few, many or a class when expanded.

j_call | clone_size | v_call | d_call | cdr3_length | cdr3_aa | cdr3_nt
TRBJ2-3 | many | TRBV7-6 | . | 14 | CASSPGSPTDTQYF | TGTGCCAGCAGCCCCGGTTCCCCCACAGATACGCAGTATTTT
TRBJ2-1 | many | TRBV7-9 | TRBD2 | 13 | CASSSTSFGEQFF | TGTGCCAGCAGCTCGACTAGCTTCGGTGAGCAGTTCTTC
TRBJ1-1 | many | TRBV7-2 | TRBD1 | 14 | CASSLQGGDTEAFF | TGTGCCAGCAGCTTACAGGGGGGGGACACTGAAGCTTTCTTT
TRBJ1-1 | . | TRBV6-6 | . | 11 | CASSHRGEAFF | TGTGCCAGCAGCCACCGGGGGGAAGCTTTCTTT
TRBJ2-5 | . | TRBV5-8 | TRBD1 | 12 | CATDRGGETQYF | TGTGCCACCGACAGGGGCGGGGAGACCCAGTACTTC
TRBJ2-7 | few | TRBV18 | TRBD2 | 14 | CASSPTGGAGEQYF | TGTGCCAGCTCACCAACGGGGGGAGCGGGGGAGCAGTACTTC
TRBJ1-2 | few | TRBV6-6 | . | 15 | CASHNFGRINYGYTF | TGTGCCAGCCATAACTTTGGACGGATTAACTATGGCTACACCTTC
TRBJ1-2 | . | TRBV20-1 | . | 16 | CSARDRITTTSYGYTF | TGCAGTGCTAGAGACAGAATCACGACTACATCCTATGGCTACACCTTC
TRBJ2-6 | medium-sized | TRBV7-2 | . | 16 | CASSPGGTSGANVLTF | TGTGCCAGCAGCCCTGGGGGGACCTCTGGGGCCAACGTCCTGACTTTC
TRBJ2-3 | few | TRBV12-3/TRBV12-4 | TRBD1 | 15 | CASSRQGPGTDTQYF | TGTGCCAGCAGTAGACAGGGGCCAGGAACAGATACGCAGTATTTT
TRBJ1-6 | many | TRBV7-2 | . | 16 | CASSLVAQGYNSPLHF | TGTGCCAGCAGCTTGGTCGCCCAGGGCTATAATTCACCCCTCCACTTT
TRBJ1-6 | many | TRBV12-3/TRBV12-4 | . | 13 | CASSRTENSPLHF | TGTGCCAGCAGTAGGACAGAGAATTCACCCCTCCACTTT
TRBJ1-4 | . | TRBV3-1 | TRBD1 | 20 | CASSQEPPGTATATNEKLFF | TGTGCCAGCAGCCAAGAGCCTCCCGGGACAGCAACTGCAACTAATGAAAAACTGTTTTTT
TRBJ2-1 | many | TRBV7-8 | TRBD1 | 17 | CASSLGGQGSSYNEQFF | TGTGCCAGCAGCTTAGGCGGACAGGGGAGCTCCTACAATGAGCAGTTCTTC
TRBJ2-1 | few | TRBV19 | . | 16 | CASSAFHRDTYNEQFF | TGTGCCAGTAGTGCGTTCCATCGGGACACCTACAATGAGCAGTTCTTC
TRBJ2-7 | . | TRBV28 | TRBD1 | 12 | CASGRTGYEQYF | TGTGCCTCAGGCCGGACAGGCTACGAGCAGTACTTC
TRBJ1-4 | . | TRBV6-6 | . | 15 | CASSYPAGVGEKLFF | TGTGCCAGCAGTTACCCAGCGGGGGTAGGGGAAAAACTGTTTTTT
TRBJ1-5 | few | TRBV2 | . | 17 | CASSEAAVGVINQPQHF | TGTGCCAGCAGTGAAGCTGCGGTAGGGGTAATCAATCAGCCCCAGCATTTT
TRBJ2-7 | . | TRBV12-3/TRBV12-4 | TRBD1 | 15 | CASSLPRDRVNEQYF | TGTGCCAGCAGCTTACCCCGGGACAGGGTCAACGAGCAGTACTTC
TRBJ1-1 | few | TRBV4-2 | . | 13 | CASSQGGETEAFF | TGTGCCAGCAGCCAAGGAGGTGAAACTGAAGCTTTCTTT
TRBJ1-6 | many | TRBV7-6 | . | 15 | CASSLRIRNNSPLHF | TGTGCCAGCAGCTTAAGGATCAGGAATAATTCACCCCTCCACTTT
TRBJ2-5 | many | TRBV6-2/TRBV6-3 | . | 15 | CASSYPGTHQETQYF | TGTGCCAGCAGTTACCCCGGGACTCACCAAGAGACCCAGTACTTC
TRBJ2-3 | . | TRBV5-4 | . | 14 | CASSSPSDTDTQYF | TGTGCCAGCAGCTCCCCTAGTGACACAGATACGCAGTATTTT